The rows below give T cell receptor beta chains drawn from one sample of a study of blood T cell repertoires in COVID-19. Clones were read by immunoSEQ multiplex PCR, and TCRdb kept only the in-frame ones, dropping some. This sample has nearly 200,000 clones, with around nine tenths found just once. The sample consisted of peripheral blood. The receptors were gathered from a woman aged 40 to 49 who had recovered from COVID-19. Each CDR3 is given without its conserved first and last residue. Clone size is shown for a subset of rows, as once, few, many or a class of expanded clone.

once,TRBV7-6,ASSPTPGGTVEAF
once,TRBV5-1,ASSLELAGLSEQF
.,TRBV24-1,ATSGVVDFTSSTDTQY
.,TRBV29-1,SVVRNQETQY
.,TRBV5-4,ASSSTSGSDGTQY
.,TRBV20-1,SLAGEDEQF
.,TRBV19,ASAPQSDNSPLH
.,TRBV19,ASSISRREDNEQF
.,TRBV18,ASSLGQIYEQY
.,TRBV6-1,ASSDESPTSGTVWTGELF
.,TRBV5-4,ASSHDRETQY
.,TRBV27,ASSPGLASSYEQY
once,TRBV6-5,ASSLTSGQVEEQY
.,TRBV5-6,ASSPRDRAGNTIY
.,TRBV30,AWSVTRGPTNEKLF
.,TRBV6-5,ASTRTGAQDTQY
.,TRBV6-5,AGSVAVNTEAF
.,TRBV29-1,SVSERESPF
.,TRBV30,AWSARGQYNQPQH
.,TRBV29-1,SVAGQVTADTIY
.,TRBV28,ASSGEAGVSYEQY
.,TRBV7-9,ASSLAGGRQETQY